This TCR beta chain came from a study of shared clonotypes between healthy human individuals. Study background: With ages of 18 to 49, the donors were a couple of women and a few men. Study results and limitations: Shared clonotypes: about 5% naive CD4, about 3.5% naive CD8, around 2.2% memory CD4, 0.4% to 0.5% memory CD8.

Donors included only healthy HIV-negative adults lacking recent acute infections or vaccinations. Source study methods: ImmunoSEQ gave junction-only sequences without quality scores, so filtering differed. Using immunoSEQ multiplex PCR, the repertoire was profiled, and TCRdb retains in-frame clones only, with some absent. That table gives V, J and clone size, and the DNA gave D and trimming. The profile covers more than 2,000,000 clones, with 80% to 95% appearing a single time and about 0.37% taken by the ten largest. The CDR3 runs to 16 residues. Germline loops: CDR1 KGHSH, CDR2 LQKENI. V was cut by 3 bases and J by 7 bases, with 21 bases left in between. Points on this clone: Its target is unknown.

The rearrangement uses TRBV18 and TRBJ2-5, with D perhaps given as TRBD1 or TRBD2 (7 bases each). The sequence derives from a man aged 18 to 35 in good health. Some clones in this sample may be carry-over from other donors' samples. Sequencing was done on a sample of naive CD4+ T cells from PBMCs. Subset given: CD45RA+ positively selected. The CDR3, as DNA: TGTGCCAGCTCACCGCAGGTGCTGACAGGGAGGGGGACCCAGTACTTC. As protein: CASSPQVLTGRGTQYF.